This T cell receptor beta chain was obtained from a study of blood T cell repertoires in COVID-19 (dated by TCRdb to the early 2020s). For the wider study: Samples covering the acute and convalescent phases of COVID-19 were provided by collaborators in the United States, Italy and Spain. The prospective study material was composed of cDNA or gDNA derived from T cells, B-cell-depleted T cells, or PBMCs. Deeply sampled blood TCRbeta repertoires from subjects exposed to, actively infected with, or recovered from COVID-19 were included in the dataset. The repertoires were released in a freely available public database intended as a resource for research on the immune response to SARS-CoV-2. The samples were drawn from two sources: the first 160 participants of the ongoing ImmuneRACE study, and 950 to 1,500 subjects contributed by 6 global collaborators. The sample metadata nearly always contained a de-identified subject ID, COVID-19 status, age in years and sex. Where HLA class I and class II types were available, the types were taken from metadata supplied by the sample provider, not from assay-based typing. Broad study findings and their caveats: Clinical and demographic metadata were provided uncurated, with the amount varying by source and participant.

Whole blood was collected in K2EDTA tubes by collaborating institutions according to the institutions' own protocols. For TCRbeta analysis, collaborators shipped samples as frozen whole blood, isolated PBMCs, or DNA extracted from either of those sample types. Turning to this clone: Its recognized antigen is unknown. Base quality data are lacking; no much larger clone is found one base away.

From the cysteine through the phenylalanine, the CDR3 covers 15 amino acids. CDR3 DNA is the only sequence kept; it has 45 bases, read in frame from the first base. Taken from the germline V gene, the CDR1 and CDR2 loops are SGHTA and FQGNSA. Trimming removed 5 bases from V and 3 bases from J; the gene matches leave 3 bases unexplained. TCRbeta CDR3 regions were amplified from genomic DNA using the immunoSEQ Assay, a bias-controlled multiplex PCR. Processing in the source paper ran as follows. Nucleated cell counts per sample were estimated from amplification of reference gene primers within the assay. Sequence reads were collapsed and filtered to measure the absolute abundance of every unique TCRbeta CDR3 rearrangement. Productive Simpson clonality was computed per sample as the square root of Simpson's diversity index over productive rearrangements. Not all clones reach the TCRdb copy of this immuneACCESS table, which keeps in-frame sequences only. Checked studies attribute under half of the gap to unresolved V genes and leave the rest unexplained. V, J and clone size reflect that table, while D and trimming were determined from the DNA. This sample is represented by under 250,000 clones; roughly 80% of them were singletons. The ten largest clones represent approximately 2.5% of the sample.

The origin of this receptor is a woman in her 70s with active or convalescent COVID-19. Sequenced: peripheral blood. The V and J segments used are TRBV7-2 and TRBJ1-3, and TRBD1 matches 11 of the central bases. The DNA sequence is given as TGTGCCAGCAGCAAGGACAGGGGGCTTGGAAACACCATATATTTT. Its protein product is CASSKDRGLGNTIYF.